This T cell receptor (beta chain) was observed in a study of T cells after yellow fever vaccination. Findings and caveats of the study: Abundant clonotypes from the bulk population could get into FACS-sorted repertoires as contaminants.

This clonotype was counted only a few times. Its antigen remains unknown. MiXCR, run by TCRdb on the 5' RACE reads, gives a single entry per CDR3 protein. The sample has 500,000 to 700,000 distinct CDR3 sequences; about a fifth are singletons. The CDR3 covers 11 residues. Germline loops: CDR1 DFQATT, CDR2 SNEGSKA (reference sequence). The junction had 4 bases not matched to a gene; V was cut back by 5 bases and J by 8 bases. Sample: PBMCs, taken 15 days after the yellow fever booster vaccination. The chain combines TRBV20-1 with TRBJ1-2, with 8 bases aligning to TRBD1. The TCR originated in a man aged 25 to 40 who received the YFV17D yellow fever vaccine. CDR3 coding DNA: TGCAGTGCTGTCGGACAGGGAGGCTACACCTTC. This sequence encodes CSAVGQGGYTF.